A single sample gave rise to the 17 T cell receptor beta chains below, sequenced in a study. MiXCR, run by TCRdb on the RT-PCR reads, gives a single entry per CDR3 protein. The sample shows more than 600,000 distinct CDR3 sequences, about 14% of them seen only once. Material for sequencing was memory CD4+ T cells from blood. The source is a female donor in good health, serving as a healthy control.

The CDR3 DNA follows: TGTGCCAGCAGTCCCTGGGACAGGATCAACGAGCAGTACTTC. Translated, it gives CASSPWDRINEQYF. The chain has TRBV6-2 or TRBV6-3 and TRBJ2-7; TRBD1 aligns across 8 bases. Germline-derived CDR1 and CDR2 are MNHEY and SVGEGT. V lost 5 bases and J lost 5; bases outside the gene matches: 8. This CDR3 has 14 amino acids.

This clonotype was detected a few times. The V gene is TRBV5-8, the J gene TRBJ2-6; D is possibly TRBD1 (5 bases). Per germline, CDR1 SGHTS and CDR2 YDEGEE. The CDR3 has 16 residues. V was pared by 3 bases and J by 2 bases, with 12 bases between. CDR3 sequence: CASSYQGGPGANVLTF. The CDR3 coding sequence is TGTGCCAGCAGCTATCAGGGTGGACCTGGGGCCAACGTCCTGACTTTC.

This clonotype was seen only a few times. The genes are TRBV5-5 and TRBJ1-1, with 10 bases that match TRBD1. The J segment lost 5 bases and the V segment lost 4 bases, leaving 8 bases of the junction unmatched. The germline gives CDR1 SGHKS, CDR2 YYEKEE (reference sequence). The CDR3 loop spans 15 amino acids. The CDR3 bases are TGTGCCAGCAGCAGTCGATCGGGACAGGGGACTGAAGCTTTCTTT. Encoded protein: CASSSRSGQGTEAFF.

This clonotype came up a few times. The rearrangement links TRBV20-1 to TRBJ1-4; the match to TRBD1 covers 8 bases. With V trimmed by 5 bases and J by 7 bases, 9 bases remained unmatched. This CDR3 comprises 14 residues. Germline V gene lookup returns CDR1 DFQATT and CDR2 SNEGSKA (reference sequence). CDR3 sequence: CSALDRGKGEKLFF. As DNA, the CDR3 is TGCAGTGCTCTTGACAGGGGAAAAGGTGAAAAACTGTTTTTT.

This clonotype was observed a handful of times. This sequence joins TRBV20-1 and TRBJ2-2; TRBD1 is a possible D gene (6 bases). The CDR3 spans 14 residues. Trimming removed 1 base from V and 8 bases from J, with 14 bases in between. Germline CDR1 reads DFQATT; CDR2 reads SNEGSKA (reference sequence). This chain's CDR3 is CSARGFSQGGELFF. In DNA, the CDR3 is TGCAGTGCTAGAGGATTTTCCCAGGGGGGGGAGCTGTTTTTT.

The chain joins TRBV12-3 or TRBV12-4 to TRBJ1-1; D not resolved. This CDR3 contains 13 residues. The V and J ends lost 5 bases and 3 bases respectively, with 10 bases between them. The CDR3 protein is CASSGRADTEAFF. Written as DNA, the CDR3 is TGTGCCAGCAGTGGGCGGGCGGACACTGAAGCTTTCTTT.

The sample holds many counts of this clonotype. The chain has TRBV10-3 and TRBJ1-2; 9 positions agree with TRBD1. The germline V gene encodes CDR1 ENHRY and CDR2 SYGVKD. The CDR3 extends over 13 amino acids. Trimming removed 5 bases from V and 7 bases from J; junction bases left unmatched: 5. This CDR3 is CAISIQGAVGYTF. CDR3 nucleotide sequence: TGTGCCATCAGTATACAGGGGGCTGTTGGCTACACCTTC.

This clonotype came up many times. The chain carries TRBV20-1 and TRBJ2-2; 9 positions agree with TRBD2. The V segment lost 5 bases and the J segment 1 base; nucleotides outside the gene matches: 5. The germline V gene has CDR1 DFQATT and CDR2 SNEGSKA (reference sequence). The CDR3 contains 15 residues. As DNA, the CDR3 is TGCAGTGCTTTAGTGACTAGCGGGAACACCGGGGAGCTGTTTTTT. The encoded protein is CSALVTSGNTGELFF.

The table lists this clonotype with a few counts. V and J are TRBV5-6 and TRBJ1-5; 12 bases align to TRBD1. The germline V gene encodes CDR1 SGHDT and CDR2 YYEEEE. This CDR3 contains 16 residues. V shed 2 bases, J shed 7 bases, and the junction held 7 bases outside the gene matches. The CDR3 DNA reads TGTGCCAGCAGCTTCCGGGACAGGGGGCTTCAGCAGCCCCAGCATTTT. Translating gives CASSFRDRGLQQPQHF.

In this sample, this clonotype turned up a few times. The V and J genes are TRBV20-1 and TRBJ2-1, with 16 bases fitting TRBD2. V gave up 3 bases and J gave up 15 bases; unmatched junction bases: 11. The CDR3 loop spans 15 amino acids. From germline, CDR1 is DFQATT and CDR2 SNEGSKA (reference sequence). The CDR3 reads CSARPPGTSGRATFF. Here the CDR3 DNA reads TGCAGTGCTAGGCCCCCCGGGACTAGCGGGAGGGCCACGTTCTTC.

The rearrangement joins TRBV28 to TRBJ2-3, with 7 bases identical to TRBD2. The CDR3 sequence is 16 residues long. With V trimmed by 3 bases and J by 2 bases, 8 bases remained unmatched. Per germline, CDR1 MDHEN and CDR2 SYDVKM. The CDR3 here is CASSFATTSPTDTQYF. In DNA, the CDR3 is TGTGCCAGCAGTTTCGCGACGACTAGCCCCACAGATACGCAGTATTTT.

V usage is TRBV19 and J usage is TRBJ2-7; 7 nucleotides align to TRBD1. V lost 7 bases to trimming and J lost 3 bases; unmatched junction nucleotides: 12. Germline CDR1 is LNHDA and CDR2 is SQIVND (reference sequence). The CDR3 is 15 amino acids. DNA of the CDR3: TGTGCCAGTACCACCCCCCGGGCAGGGGGCTACGAGCAGTACTTC. Translated, it gives CASTTPRAGGYEQYF.

This clonotype has a handful of counts. The gene calls are TRBV7-8 and TRBJ2-7; D is unresolved. Trimming pared 5 bases from V and 4 bases from J, leaving 18 bases between. The CDR3 runs 15 residues. The V gene's germline CDR1 is SGHVS and CDR2 FQNEAQ. The DNA of the CDR3 is TGTGCCAGCAGCCGATCTTCTGCTGCGGCTTACGAGCAGTACTTC. Its protein product is CASSRSSAAAYEQYF.

This sequence joins TRBV27 and TRBJ1-1; TRBD1 is a possible D gene (5 bases). The V end lost 7 bases, the J end lost 3 bases, and 15 bases lay between the germline ends. Germline V lookup: CDR1 MNHEY, CDR2 SMNVEV (reference sequence). The CDR3 covers 14 residues. This CDR3 is CASTRGRGDTEAFF. The DNA for the CDR3 is TGTGCCAGCACCCGAGGACGAGGGGACACTGAAGCTTTCTTT.

This clonotype has ten or more counts. This chain joins TRBV29-1 and TRBJ2-3, with unresolved D. The CDR3 runs 11 residues. Germline CDR1 is SQVTM and CDR2 is ANQGSEA. Trimming shortened V by 5 bases and J by 2 bases, and 5 bases separated the two germline ends. The CDR3 spells CSVSVTDTQYF. CDR3 nucleotides: TGCAGCGTTTCGGTCACAGATACGCAGTATTTT.

This chain connects TRBV20-1 to TRBJ1-5; D is unresolved. Trimming cost V 3 bases and J 1 base, with 7 bases left between them. CDR3 length: 13 amino acids. Germline loops: CDR1 DFQATT, CDR2 SNEGSKA (reference sequence). The CDR3 is CSASRESNQPQHF. In nucleotides, the CDR3 is TGCAGTGCTAGTAGGGAAAGCAATCAGCCCCAGCATTTT.

This clonotype was counted between two and nine times. The rearrangement joins TRBV6-1 to TRBJ1-3; D remains unclear. The CDR3 consists of 14 residues. Germline V gene lookup returns CDR1 MNHNS and CDR2 SASEGT. V shed 0 bases and J shed 3 bases, with 6 bases lying between them. The CDR3 bases are TGTGCCAGCAGTGAAGCGAGGCGTGGAAACACCATATATTTT. This codes for CASSEARRGNTIYF.